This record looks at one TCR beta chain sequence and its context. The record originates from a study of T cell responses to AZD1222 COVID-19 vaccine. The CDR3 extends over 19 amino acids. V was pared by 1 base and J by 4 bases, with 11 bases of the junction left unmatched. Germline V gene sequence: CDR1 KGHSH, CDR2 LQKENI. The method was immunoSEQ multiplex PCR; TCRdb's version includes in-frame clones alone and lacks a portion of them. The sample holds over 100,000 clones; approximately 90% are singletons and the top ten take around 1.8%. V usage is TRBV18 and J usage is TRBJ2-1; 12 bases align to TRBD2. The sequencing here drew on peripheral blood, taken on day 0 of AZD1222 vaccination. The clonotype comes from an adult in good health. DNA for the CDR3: TGTGCCAGCTCACCACGAAAACTAGCGGGAGGTTCACATTACAATGAGCAGTTCTTC. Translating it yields CASSPRKLAGGSHYNEQFF.